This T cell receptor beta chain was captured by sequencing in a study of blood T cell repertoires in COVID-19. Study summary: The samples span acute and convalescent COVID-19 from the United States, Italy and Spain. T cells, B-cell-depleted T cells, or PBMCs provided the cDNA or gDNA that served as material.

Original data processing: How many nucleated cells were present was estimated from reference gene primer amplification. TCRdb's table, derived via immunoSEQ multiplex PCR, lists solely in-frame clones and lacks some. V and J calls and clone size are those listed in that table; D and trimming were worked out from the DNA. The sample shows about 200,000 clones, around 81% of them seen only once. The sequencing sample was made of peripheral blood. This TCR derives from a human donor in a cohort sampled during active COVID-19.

The CDR3 loop is CASSVDSGRYSYEQYF. Written as DNA, the CDR3 is TGTGCCAGCAGCGTAGATTCAGGGCGATACTCCTACGAGCAGTACTTC. The gene calls are TRBV9 and TRBJ2-7, with D perhaps matching TRBD1 (5 bases). Germline CDR1 is SGDLS and CDR2 is YYNGEE. Trimming left V 0 bases short and J 0 bases short, with 13 bases between. The length of the CDR3 is 16 residues. The full variable domain, in which reference TRBV9 and TRBJ2-7 provide the parts outside the CDR3, is DSGVTQTPKHLITATGQRVTLRCSPRSGDLSVYWYQQSLDQGLQFLIQYYNGEERAKGNILERFSAQQFPDLHSELNLSSLELGDSALYFCASSVDSGRYSYEQYFGPGTRLTVT.